This T cell receptor (beta chain) was identified during a study of cytomegalovirus exposure and HLA in healthy donors. This clone came up once. PCR amplification relied on 60 Vbeta primers (plus 13 Jbeta primers). This table comes from immunoSEQ multiplex PCR, and its TCRdb copy is limited to in-frame clones, with some not included. Among 65,000 to 90,000 clones listed, under 85% were seen once. The CDR3 totals 14 residues. V shed 4 bases and J 0 bases; nucleotides not matched to a gene: 1. Germline values: CDR1 SQVTM, CDR2 ANQGSEA. This TCR derives from a woman in her 40s in good health and CMV-seropositive. Sequencing input: PBMCs. The chain joins TRBV29-1 to TRBJ1-1; the match to TRBD1 covers 11 bases. The CDR3 DNA reads as TGCAGCGTTGGGACAGGGGGCATGAACACTGAAGCTTTCTTT. Residues: CSVGTGGMNTEAFF.